The 27 T cell receptor beta chains listed next were all sequenced from one sample in a study of T cells expressing NK-cell markers. From its re-call of the 5' RACE reads, TCRdb lists each CDR3 protein once, without DNA. The sample includes roughly 150,000 distinct CDR3 sequences. The source material was blood T cells: a sorted CD56 or NKG2C T cell subset, CD4+ or CD8+ T cells, or bulk PBMC T cells (not recorded which). These receptors all come from a woman between 18 and 70 years old in good health.

The V and J genes are TRBV12-3 or TRBV12-4 and TRBJ1-6. The CDR3 loop spans 12 amino acids. CDR3 amino acids: CASSYSYSPLHF.

J is TRBJ2-5 and V is TRBV5-1; TCRdb's D gene call, TRBD1, goes unchecked for lack of DNA. CDR3 length equals 14 residues. Per germline, CDR1 SGHRS and CDR2 YFSETQ. CDR3: CASSNRDNQETQYF.

V and J are TRBV9 and TRBJ2-1. CDR3 length: 16 amino acids. Germline V CDR1 and CDR2: SGDLS, YYNGEE. The CDR3 is CASSVEWAGPYNEQFF.

This chain uses TRBV4-1 with TRBJ2-5. This CDR3 is built from 16 residues. CDR1 and CDR2 from the germline V gene are MGHRA and YSYEKL. The CDR3 here is CASSQESSGNQETQYF.

The chain has TRBV3-1 and TRBJ2-5; TCRdb designates TRBD1, a call that cannot be tested without DNA. The CDR3 has 16 amino acids. Germline CDR1 and CDR2: LGHDT and YNNKEL (reference sequence). Here the CDR3 reads CASSQETPGQGKTQYF.

V is TRBV7-7 and J is TRBJ2-1; TCRdb proposes TRBD2, but this gene call is untestable without DNA. The length of the CDR3 is 15 residues. Germline V lookup: CDR1 SSHAT, CDR2 FNYEAQ (reference sequence). The CDR3 sequence: CASSPGVAVYNEQFF.

The gene calls are TRBV7-9 and TRBJ1-5; TCRdb returns TRBD1, unconfirmable since there is no DNA. Looked up from germline, CDR1 is SEHNR and CDR2 is FQNEAQ (reference sequence). The CDR3 contains 16 residues. CDR3 residues: CASSLGGAGNNQPQHF.

The rearrangement uses TRBV3-1 and TRBJ2-7; the TCRdb D gene call, TRBD2, has no DNA to confirm it. The CDR3 is 15 amino acids. The germline V gene encodes CDR1 LGHDT and CDR2 YNNKEL (reference sequence). The CDR3 region is CASSQSGGASSEQYF.

The genes are TRBV5-1 and TRBJ1-5; TCRdb gives TRBD1 as the D gene, but with no DNA this cannot be confirmed. CDR1 is SGHRS and CDR2 is YFSETQ in the germline V gene. The CDR3 has 14 residues. Here the CDR3 reads CASSETGVPQPQHF.

This chain uses TRBV6-2 or TRBV6-3 with TRBJ2-5; the D call from TCRdb, TRBD1, cannot be confirmed without DNA. The CDR3 loop spans 15 amino acids. Germline loops: CDR1 MNHEY, CDR2 SVGEGT. The CDR3 here is CASSRRADGQETQYF.

The chain uses TRBV6-1 and TRBJ1-2; checking the TCRdb D call of TRBD1 is not possible without DNA. CDR3 length: 14 residues. The V gene's germline CDR1 is MNHNS and CDR2 SASEGT. CDR3 in amino acids: CACSNRGGAGGYTF.

This chain joins TRBV29-1 and TRBJ1-1. Germline V lookup: CDR1 SQVTM, CDR2 ANQGSEA. The CDR3 consists of 13 residues. This CDR3 reads CSVEQERDFEAFF. The full variable domain, completed using reference TRBV29-1 and TRBJ1-1, is SAVISQKPSRDICQRGTSLTIQCQVDSQVTMMFWYRQQPGQSLTLIATANQGSEATYESGFVIDKFPISRPNLTFSTLTVSNMSPEDSSIYLCSVEQERDFEAFFGQGTRLTVV.

CDR3 sequence reads: CASSPDTYNYEQYF. The chain links TRBV5-1 to TRBJ2-7. Germline V lookup: CDR1 SGHRS, CDR2 YFSETQ. The CDR3 covers 14 residues.

The chain has TRBV9 and TRBJ1-4; TCRdb proposes TRBD1, but this gene call is untestable without DNA. The CDR3 has 15 residues. From germline, CDR1 is SGDLS and CDR2 YYNGEE. CDR3 protein: CASSPRGQWNEKLFF.

This chain joins TRBV20-1 and TRBJ1-5. This CDR3 spans 14 amino acids. Germline V gene sequence: CDR1 DFQATT, CDR2 SNEGSKA (reference sequence). The CDR3 sequence: CSASSHGGNQPQHF.

The rearrangement uses TRBV15 and TRBJ1-1; TCRdb's assignment of TRBD1 cannot be checked, as there is no DNA. The CDR3 is 13 amino acids. Germline V lookup: CDR1 LNHNV, CDR2 YYDKDF (reference sequence). The CDR3 protein is CATRRQTNTEAFF.

The genes are TRBV3-1 and TRBJ2-2. Per germline, CDR1 LGHDT and CDR2 YNNKEL (reference sequence). The CDR3 totals 14 residues. This chain's CDR3 is CASSPTTAGGELFF.

This chain links TRBV27 with TRBJ2-1; TCRdb designates TRBD2, a call that cannot be tested without DNA. CDR1 MNHEY and CDR2 SMNVEV come from the germline V gene (reference sequence). This CDR3 spans 15 amino acids. CDR3 protein: CASSLRGRVRNEQFF.

CDR3 in amino acids: CASSQYLGDEQYF. V usage is TRBV6-1 and J usage is TRBJ2-7; TCRdb selects TRBD1, and the lack of DNA leaves this call unchecked. The CDR3 is 13 amino acids. From germline, CDR1 is MNHNS and CDR2 SASEGT.

V gene TRBV4-2 combines with J gene TRBJ2-7; TCRdb's assignment of TRBD2 cannot be checked, as there is no DNA. The CDR3 has 15 residues. Germline values: CDR1 LGHNA, CDR2 YNFKEQ. CDR3 amino acids: CASSQETSGGYEQYF.

The rearrangement joins TRBV4-2 to TRBJ2-5; TCRdb names TRBD1, which stays unverified in the absence of DNA. This CDR3 comprises 14 residues. Germline CDR1 LGHNA, CDR2 YNFKEQ. The CDR3: CASSHSGGSETQYF.

J is TRBJ1-1 and V is TRBV12-3 or TRBV12-4; TCRdb's assignment of TRBD1 cannot be checked, as there is no DNA. The CDR3 contains 13 residues. CDR3: CASQGQTNTEAFF.

This chain links TRBV10-3 with TRBJ1-2; TCRdb indicates TRBD1, and absent DNA this call remains unverified. This CDR3 has 16 amino acids. Germline assignment: CDR1 ENHRY and CDR2 SYGVKD. The CDR3: CAITSPTRQGKSGYTF.

The chain recombines TRBV12-3 or TRBV12-4 with TRBJ2-1. The length of the CDR3 is 15 residues. The CDR3 reads CASSLSRASYNEQFF.

The V gene is TRBV20-1, the J gene TRBJ2-1. Germline CDR1 is DFQATT and CDR2 is SNEGSKA (reference sequence). CDR3 size: 11 residues. CDR3 sequence reads: CSAIIANEQFF.

This chain links TRBV5-5 with TRBJ1-2. The germline gives CDR1 SGHKS, CDR2 YYEKEE (reference sequence). CDR3 length equals 16 residues. The CDR3 spells CASSLLSRTNNYGYTF.

This chain joins TRBV7-8 and TRBJ1-1; there is no DNA to check the TCRdb D call of TRBD1. This CDR3 contains 13 residues. Germline V gene sequence: CDR1 SGHVS, CDR2 FQNEAQ. The CDR3 loop is CASSLTGPTEAFF.